This T cell receptor (beta chain) was captured by sequencing in a study of human T cells and chemical hapten exposure. Time point in this sample: patch test 2, 6 weeks after DPC sensitization. Noted treatment: therapeutic diphenylcyclopropenone sensitization with weekly scalp DPC. A single record per CDR3 protein comes from TCRdb applying MiXCR to the RACE reads. The profile shows approximately 92,000 distinct CDR3 sequences, approximately 10% of them singletons. This clonotype has at least ten counts. This CDR3 has 15 amino acids. The V end was cut by 2 bases, the J end by 7 bases, with 15 bases between. Germline CDR1 is SEHNR and CDR2 is FQNEAQ (reference sequence).

The specimen comprised whole blood, sampled in connection with sensitization to the hapten diphenylcyclopropenone (DPC). The clonotype originates from a woman in her forties with alopecia areata. Some clones in this sample may be carry-over from other donors' samples. This chain connects TRBV7-9 to TRBJ2-1; possibly TRBD2 for D (6 bases). The CDR3 DNA is TGTGCCAGCAGCTTACCGGGAGACTTGAGGAATGAGCAGTTCTTC. Protein sequence: CASSLPGDLRNEQFF.